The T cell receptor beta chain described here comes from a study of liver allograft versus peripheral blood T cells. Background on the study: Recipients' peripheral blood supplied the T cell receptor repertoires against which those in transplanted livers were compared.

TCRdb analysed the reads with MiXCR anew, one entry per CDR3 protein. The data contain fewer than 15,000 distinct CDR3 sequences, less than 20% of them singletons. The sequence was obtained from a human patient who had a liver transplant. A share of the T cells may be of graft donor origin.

The CDR3 sequence: CASSLYSEPYGYTF. DNA for the CDR3: TGTGCCAGCAGTTTATATTCAGAGCCCTATGGCTACACCTTC. The chain carries TRBV28 and TRBJ1-2; no clear D. In germline, CDR1 is MDHEN, CDR2 SYDVKM. The V end lost 1 base, the J end lost 4 bases, and 10 bases lay between the germline ends. The CDR3 runs 14 residues.